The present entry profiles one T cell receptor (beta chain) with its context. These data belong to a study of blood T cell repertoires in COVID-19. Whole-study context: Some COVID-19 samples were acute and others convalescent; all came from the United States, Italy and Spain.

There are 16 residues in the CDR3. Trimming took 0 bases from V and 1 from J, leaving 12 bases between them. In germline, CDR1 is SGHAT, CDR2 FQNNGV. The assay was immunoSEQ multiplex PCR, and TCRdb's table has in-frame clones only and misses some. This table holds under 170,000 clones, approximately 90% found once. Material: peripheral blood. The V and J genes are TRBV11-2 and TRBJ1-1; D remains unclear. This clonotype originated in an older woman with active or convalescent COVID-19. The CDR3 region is CASSLDLWEENTEAFF. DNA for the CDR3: TGTGCCAGCAGCTTAGATCTATGGGAGGAGAACACTGAAGCTTTCTTT.